Listed below are T cell receptor beta chains from one sample, sequenced in a study of a mutant IDH1 vaccine in newly diagnosed glioma. These receptors' targets are unknown. Sequencing was performed with immunoSEQ multiplex PCR; in TCRdb, only in-frame clones are kept and a portion is missing. The top ten hold approximately 3.7% of the sample, which has approximately 62,000 clones, around 84% seen once. The material sequenced was PBMCs, taken from a glioma patient whose treatment included an IDH1 peptide vaccine. These receptors all come from a young man with glioma. CDR3s include the opening cysteine and the closing phenylalanine or tryptophan. The order of the fields is D gene, J gene, clone size, V gene, CDR3 DNA, CDR3 protein. A D gene is named only where the DNA matches it firmly. Only some rows state a clone size, as once, few, many or a class for expanded clones.

D: .
J: TRBJ2-7
size: .
V: TRBV7-6
DNA: TGTGCCAGCAGCCCGCGGACTGGGTCCTCAGGCTACGAGCAGTACTTC
CDR3: CASSPRTGSSGYEQYF

D: .
J: TRBJ2-3
size: .
V: TRBV5-1
DNA: TGCGCCAGCAGCTTGAATCGGGGGACAGATACGCAGTATTTT
CDR3: CASSLNRGTDTQYF

D: .
J: TRBJ2-5
size: .
V: TRBV7-2
DNA: TGTGCCAGCAGCCTTAGGCCTACAGGGCGGGAGACCCAGTACTTC
CDR3: CASSLRPTGRETQYF

D: .
J: TRBJ1-4
size: .
V: TRBV5-5
DNA: TGTGCCAGCAGTGGGTCGACAGGAGTAGTCTTCAATGAAAAACTGTTTTTT
CDR3: CASSGSTGVVFNEKLFF

D: .
J: TRBJ2-1
size: .
V: TRBV4-1
DNA: TGCGCCAGCAGCCAAGATCCCCAGTACAATGAGCAGTTCTTC
CDR3: CASSQDPQYNEQFF

D: TRBD1
J: TRBJ2-5
size: .
V: TRBV7-6
DNA: TGTGCCAGCAGCTCCACCAGGGGGGAGACCCAGTACTTC
CDR3: CASSSTRGETQYF

D: .
J: TRBJ2-6
size: .
V: TRBV15
DNA: TGTGCCACCAGCAGAGGACAGTCTGGGGCCAACGTCCTGACTTTC
CDR3: CATSRGQSGANVLTF

D: .
J: TRBJ1-1
size: .
V: TRBV6-1
DNA: TGTGCCAGCAGCCCAACTACGGGGAGCCCTGAAGCTTTCTTT
CDR3: CASSPTTGSPEAFF

D: .
J: TRBJ1-5
size: few
V: TRBV5-6
DNA: TGTGCCAGCAGCCAACACGTTTCTGGGCCCCAGCATTTT
CDR3: CASSQHVSGPQHF

D: .
J: TRBJ2-2
size: .
V: TRBV5-1
DNA: TGCGCCAGCAGCTTGCCCACCGGGGAGCTGTTTTTT
CDR3: CASSLPTGELFF

D: TRBD2
J: TRBJ2-1
size: .
V: TRBV13
DNA: TGTGCCAGCAGCTCTCACCCGGGGAGCGGGGGGGCCGATGAGCAGTTCTTC
CDR3: CASSSHPGSGGADEQFF

D: .
J: TRBJ2-7
size: .
V: TRBV27
DNA: TGTGCCAGCAGTTTAGCCGGGATATCATCCTACGAGCAGTACTTC
CDR3: CASSLAGISSYEQYF

D: .
J: TRBJ1-6
size: .
V: TRBV5-4
DNA: TGTGCCAGCAGCCTAGGACAGTTAGATAATTCACCCCTCCACTTT
CDR3: CASSLGQLDNSPLHF

D: .
J: TRBJ2-7
size: .
V: TRBV19
DNA: TGTGCCAGTAGCCGGGACATTTTATACTACGAGCAGTACTTC
CDR3: CASSRDILYYEQYF

D: TRBD2
J: TRBJ2-1
size: .
V: TRBV7-6
DNA: TGTGCCAGCAGCTTAGCTAGCGGGGGGTCCTTCTACAATGAGCAGTTCTTC
CDR3: CASSLASGGSFYNEQFF

D: .
J: TRBJ1-4
size: .
V: TRBV14
DNA: TGTGCCAGCAGCCCCCAGGGTAAAGAAAAACTGTTTTTT
CDR3: CASSPQGKEKLFF

D: .
J: TRBJ1-6
size: once
V: TRBV19
DNA: TGTGCCAGTAGTCCAGAGACAGGAGGTAATTCACCCCTCCACTTT
CDR3: CASSPETGGNSPLHF

D: .
J: TRBJ1-6
size: .
V: TRBV5-1
DNA: TGCGCCAGCAGCCCGAATCAGGGAGTGGGATCACCCCTCCACTTT
CDR3: CASSPNQGVGSPLHF

D: TRBD2
J: TRBJ2-7
size: .
V: TRBV5-4
DNA: TGTGCCAGCAGCTTGGTCGCTAGCGGGGGGCGGCGGGAGCAGTACTTC
CDR3: CASSLVASGGRREQYF

D: TRBD1
J: TRBJ1-2
size: .
V: TRBV6-1
DNA: TGTGCCAGCAGTGAGGCCCAGGGGGAACCCTATGGCTACACCTTC
CDR3: CASSEAQGEPYGYTF

D: .
J: TRBJ1-5
size: .
V: TRBV11-2
DNA: TGTGCCAGCAGCTTGAGCAGGGTGGGAAATCAGCCCCAGCATTTT
CDR3: CASSLSRVGNQPQHF

D: .
J: TRBJ2-5
size: .
V: TRBV14
DNA: TGTGCCAGCAGCCGTCGAGTCGGGCAAGAGACCCAGTACTTC
CDR3: CASSRRVGQETQYF

D: TRBD1
J: TRBJ1-2
size: .
V: TRBV6-5
DNA: TGTGCCAGCAGACTTGGACAGGGGAACTATGGCTACACCTTC
CDR3: CASRLGQGNYGYTF

D: TRBD1
J: TRBJ1-6
size: .
V: TRBV12-5
DNA: TGTGCTAGTGCCCAGGGGGGGGGAGGATCACCCCTCCACTTT
CDR3: CASAQGGGGSPLHF

D: TRBD1
J: TRBJ2-5
size: once
V: TRBV27
DNA: TGTGCCAGCAGTACGACAGGGGGCATTTTGAAGACCCAGTACTTC
CDR3: CASSTTGGILKTQYF

D: TRBD2
J: TRBJ2-1
size: .
V: TRBV6-1
DNA: TGTGCCAGCAGTGATAGCGGGGGCGCAAACAATGAGCAGTTCTTC
CDR3: CASSDSGGANNEQFF

D: .
J: TRBJ2-3
size: .
V: TRBV5-6
DNA: TGTGCCAGCACCCCAGGACTCCGCACAGATACGCAGTATTTT
CDR3: CASTPGLRTDTQYF

D: .
J: TRBJ2-7
size: few
V: TRBV7-9
DNA: TGTGCCAGCAGCCGAGGGGCGGGGCAGCAGTACTTC
CDR3: CASSRGAGQQYF